The 7 T cell receptor beta chains reported below all come from one sample, sequenced in a study of beta chain features in type 1 diabetes. These receptors lack a known antigen. General observations from the study: People with Type 1 diabetes carried modestly yet significantly shorter TCRB CDR3s in all four CD4+ subsets.

Since all of the isolated RNA was reverse transcribed, expressed TCRB transcripts were what got sequenced. The data were produced by immunoSEQ multiplex PCR, yet TCRdb's version contains in-frame clones alone and is incomplete. The data contain 25,000 to 35,000 clones, less than 65% of them singletons. Specimen: Tregs from blood. The receptors derive from a woman aged 25-40 years with type 1 diabetes.

This clone was seen just once. This chain joins TRBV6-6 and TRBJ1-1; D might be TRBD1 (5 bases). Between the trimmed V and J ends, which lost 0 bases and 6 bases, there was a span of 14 bases. The CDR3 covers 15 residues. Germline lookup yields CDR1 MNHNY and CDR2 SVGAGI (reference sequence). The CDR3 DNA sequence: TGTGCCAGCAGTTACTCGATAAGGGGTGGTTCTGAAGCTTTCTTT. Protein: CASSYSIRGGSEAFF.

V usage is TRBV6-6 and J usage is TRBJ2-7; D is perhaps TRBD1 (5 bases). The germline V gene has CDR1 MNHNY and CDR2 SVGAGI (reference sequence). This CDR3 contains 12 residues. The germline V and J ends were trimmed by 5 bases and 7 bases, with 12 bases remaining between them. The CDR3 DNA reads as TGTGCCAGCAGTCCAGGGCCCGGGGAGCAGTACTTC. Translation: CASSPGPGEQYF.

CDR3 protein: CASSINPGLYYGYTF. The CDR3 nucleotides are TGTGCCAGTAGTATAAACCCAGGACTGTATTATGGCTACACCTTC. The chain recombines TRBV19 with TRBJ1-2; D not resolved. The CDR3 has 15 amino acids. Trimming cost V 2 bases and J 5 bases, with 15 bases left between them. In germline, CDR1 is LNHDA, CDR2 SQIVND (reference sequence).

This clone was detected a few times. The rearrangement uses TRBV9 and TRBJ1-4; 8 nucleotides align to TRBD1. This CDR3 spans 14 amino acids. The J segment lost 10 bases and the V segment lost 2 bases, leaving 7 bases of the junction unmatched. The V gene's germline CDR1 is SGDLS and CDR2 YYNGEE. The CDR3, as DNA: TGTGCCAGCAGCGTGGGACAGGCAAGCGGAAAACTGTTTTTT. Translated: CASSVGQASGKLFF.

The chain carries TRBV2 and TRBJ2-1; weak D call: TRBD2 (5 bases). The V end was cut by 3 bases, the J end by 0 bases, with 9 bases between. The germline V gene encodes CDR1 SNHLY and CDR2 FYNNEI. The CDR3 loop spans 15 amino acids. The CDR3 spells CASSEDGVSYNEQFF. In nucleotides, the CDR3 is TGTGCCAGCAGTGAGGACGGGGTCTCCTACAATGAGCAGTTCTTC.

This clone has a single count. This rearrangement joins TRBV2 to TRBJ2-2; TRBD2 aligns across 11 bases. The CDR3 runs 16 residues. CDR1 is SNHLY and CDR2 is FYNNEI in the germline V gene. With V trimmed by 6 bases and J by 2 bases, 5 bases remained unmatched. CDR3 in amino acids: CASRRGLAGNTGELFF. The CDR3 coding sequence is TGTGCCAGCAGGAGAGGACTAGCGGGTAACACCGGGGAGCTGTTTTTT. The variable domain in full, with the rest retrieved from reference TRBV2 and TRBJ2-2, is EPEVTQTPSHQVTQMGQEVILRCVPISNHLYFYWYRQILGQKVEFLVSFYNNEISEKSEIFDDQFSVERPDGSNFTLKIRSTKLEDSAMYFCASRRGLAGNTGELFFGEGSRLTVL.

This clone was observed a single time. The J gene is TRBJ1-1, the V gene TRBV5-1, with 8 bases lining up with TRBD1. This CDR3 contains 14 residues. J lost 4 bases, V lost 2 bases, and 4 bases had no gene match. Germline V gene sequence: CDR1 SGHRS, CDR2 YFSETQ. CDR3 nucleotides: TGCGCCAGCAGCTTACCGACAGGGGCCACTGAAGCTTTCTTT. Protein: CASSLPTGATEAFF.